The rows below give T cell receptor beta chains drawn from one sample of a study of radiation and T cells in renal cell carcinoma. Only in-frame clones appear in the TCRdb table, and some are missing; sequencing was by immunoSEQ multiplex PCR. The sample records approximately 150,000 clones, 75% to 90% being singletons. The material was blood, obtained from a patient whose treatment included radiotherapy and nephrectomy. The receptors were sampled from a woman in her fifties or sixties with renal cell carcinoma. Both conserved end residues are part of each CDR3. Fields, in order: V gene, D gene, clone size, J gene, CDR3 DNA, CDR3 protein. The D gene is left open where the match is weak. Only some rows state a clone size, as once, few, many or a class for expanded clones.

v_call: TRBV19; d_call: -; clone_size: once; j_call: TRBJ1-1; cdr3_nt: TGTGCCAGTAGTATGGGAAGATGGGGGAACACTGAAGCTTTCTTT; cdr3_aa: CASSMGRWGNTEAFF
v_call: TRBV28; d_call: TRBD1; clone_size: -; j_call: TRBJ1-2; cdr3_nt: TGTGCCAGCAGTCCGACAGGGGGCGTTCGCTATGGCTACACCTTC; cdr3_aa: CASSPTGGVRYGYTF
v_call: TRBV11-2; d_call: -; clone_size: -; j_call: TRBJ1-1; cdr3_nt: TGTGCCAGCAGCCGCGCCCCTGGATGGGACACTGAAGCTTTCTTT; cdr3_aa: CASSRAPGWDTEAFF
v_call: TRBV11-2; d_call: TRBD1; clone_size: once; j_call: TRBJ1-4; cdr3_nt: TGTGCCAGCAGCCCGGGACAGGGGTATGAAAAACTGTTTTTT; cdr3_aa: CASSPGQGYEKLFF
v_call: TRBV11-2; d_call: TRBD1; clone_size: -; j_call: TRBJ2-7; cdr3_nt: TGTGCCAGCAGACGAGCGGGACAGGGACTCGAGCAGTACTTC; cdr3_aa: CASRRAGQGLEQYF
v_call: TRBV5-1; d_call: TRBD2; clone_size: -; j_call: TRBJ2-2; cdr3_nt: TGCGCCAGCAGTGATAGCGGGTCGAACACCGGGGAGCTGTTTTTT; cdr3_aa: CASSDSGSNTGELFF
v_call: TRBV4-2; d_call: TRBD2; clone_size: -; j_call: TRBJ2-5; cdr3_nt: TGTGCCAGCAGCGTGACTAGCGGAAACACATCCCCCGGGGAGACCCAGTACTTC; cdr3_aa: CASSVTSGNTSPGETQYF
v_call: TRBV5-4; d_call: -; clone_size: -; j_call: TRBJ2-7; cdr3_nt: TGTGCCAGCAGCTTCGTGGTCGCAGCGGGCACCTACGAGCAGTACTTC; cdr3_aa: CASSFVVAAGTYEQYF
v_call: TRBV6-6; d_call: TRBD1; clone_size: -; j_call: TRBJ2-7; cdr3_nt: TGTGCCAGCAGGCAAAACCCGGGGACAGGGTCAGGCTACTTC; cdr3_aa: CASRQNPGTGSGYF
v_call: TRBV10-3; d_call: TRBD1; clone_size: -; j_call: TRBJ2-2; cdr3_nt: TGTGCCATCAGTCCCCGCCCCGCAGGGGGCTCCGGGGCCACCGGGGAGCTGTTTTTT; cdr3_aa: CAISPRPAGGSGATGELFF
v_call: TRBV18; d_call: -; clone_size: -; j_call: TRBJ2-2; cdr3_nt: TGTGCCAGCTCACCGGCTCTGAACACCGGGGAGCTGTTTTTT; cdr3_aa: CASSPALNTGELFF
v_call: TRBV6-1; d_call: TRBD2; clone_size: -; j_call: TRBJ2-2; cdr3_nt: TGTGCCAGCCGCGCAGCGGGGGCCTCCGGGGAGCTGTTTTTT; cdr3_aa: CASRAAGASGELFF
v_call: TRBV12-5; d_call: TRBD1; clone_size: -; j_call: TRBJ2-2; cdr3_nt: TGTGCTAGTGGTTTGGTAACGGGACAGGGTGAAACCGGGGAGCTGTTTTTT; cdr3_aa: CASGLVTGQGETGELFF
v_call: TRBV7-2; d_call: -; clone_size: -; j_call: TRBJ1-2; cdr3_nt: TGTGCCAGCAGCTTATATAGCTATGGCTACACCTTC; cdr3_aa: CASSLYSYGYTF
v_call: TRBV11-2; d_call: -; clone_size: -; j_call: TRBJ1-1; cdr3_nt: TGTGCCAGCAGCTCGGGGGTTGAGTTCACTGAAGCTTTCTTT; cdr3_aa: CASSSGVEFTEAFF
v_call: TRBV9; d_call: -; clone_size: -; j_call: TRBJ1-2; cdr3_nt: TGTGCCAGCAGCGTAGAAGCAGTTTTCTATATGGGCTACACCTTC; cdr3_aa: CASSVEAVFYMGYTF
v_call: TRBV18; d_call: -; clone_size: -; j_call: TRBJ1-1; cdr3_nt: TGTGCCAGCTCACCGAGCAGGCAGAACACTGAAGCTTTCTTT; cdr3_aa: CASSPSRQNTEAFF
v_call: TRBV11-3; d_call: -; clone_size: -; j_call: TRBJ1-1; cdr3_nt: TGTGCCAGCAGCTTAACCATGAACACTGAAGCTTTCTTT; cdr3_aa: CASSLTMNTEAFF
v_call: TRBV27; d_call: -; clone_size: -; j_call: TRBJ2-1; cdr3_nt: TGTGCCAGCAGCCTACTCTCAGGCCGCAGTGAGCAGTTCTTC; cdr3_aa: CASSLLSGRSEQFF
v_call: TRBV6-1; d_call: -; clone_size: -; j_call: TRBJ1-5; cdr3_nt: TGTGCCAGCAGGTTCGGTACGGGGTTGGAGCCCCAGCATTTT; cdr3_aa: CASRFGTGLEPQHF
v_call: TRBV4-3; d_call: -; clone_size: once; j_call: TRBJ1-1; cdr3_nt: TGCGCCAGCAGCCTGGGGACGCGAGAGTCTGAAGCTTTCTTT; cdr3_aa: CASSLGTRESEAFF
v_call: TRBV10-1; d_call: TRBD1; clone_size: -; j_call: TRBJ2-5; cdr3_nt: TGCGCCAGCAGTGAGTCAGGGACAGGAGGAGAGACCCAGTACTTC; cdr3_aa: CASSESGTGGETQYF
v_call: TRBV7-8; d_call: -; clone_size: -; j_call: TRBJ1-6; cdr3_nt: TGTGCCAGCAGCTTAGGGGGAAGTGGACGGCCCGGTGATTCACCCCTCCACTTT; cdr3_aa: CASSLGGSGRPGDSPLHF
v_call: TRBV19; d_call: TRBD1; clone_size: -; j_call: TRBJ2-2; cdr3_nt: TGTGCCAGTAGGACAGGGGGTGAGGCCGGGGAGCTGTTTTTT; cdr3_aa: CASRTGGEAGELFF
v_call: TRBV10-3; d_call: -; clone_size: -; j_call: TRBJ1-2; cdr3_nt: TGTGCCATCAGTGTCTCAACCGGACAGAAAGGCTACACCTTC; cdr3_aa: CAISVSTGQKGYTF
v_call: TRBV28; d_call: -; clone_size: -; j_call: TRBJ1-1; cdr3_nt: TGTGCCAGCAGTTCCTACCCCACAGGGAAACGTTCGGACACTGAAGCTTTCTTT; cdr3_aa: CASSSYPTGKRSDTEAFF
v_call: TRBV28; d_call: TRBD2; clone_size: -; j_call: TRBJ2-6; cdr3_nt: TGTGCCAGCAGTTTAGCGGGAGTGGTATGGGGGGCCAACGTCCTGACTTTC; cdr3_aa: CASSLAGVVWGANVLTF
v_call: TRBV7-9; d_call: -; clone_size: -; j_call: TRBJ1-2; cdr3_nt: TGTGCCAGCAGCTTAGACGGGCTCGATGGCTACACCTTC; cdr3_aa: CASSLDGLDGYTF
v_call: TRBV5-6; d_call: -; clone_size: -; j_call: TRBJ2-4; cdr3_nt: TGTGCCAGCTCCTTGAGAGCCAAAAACATTCAGTACTTC; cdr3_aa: CASSLRAKNIQYF